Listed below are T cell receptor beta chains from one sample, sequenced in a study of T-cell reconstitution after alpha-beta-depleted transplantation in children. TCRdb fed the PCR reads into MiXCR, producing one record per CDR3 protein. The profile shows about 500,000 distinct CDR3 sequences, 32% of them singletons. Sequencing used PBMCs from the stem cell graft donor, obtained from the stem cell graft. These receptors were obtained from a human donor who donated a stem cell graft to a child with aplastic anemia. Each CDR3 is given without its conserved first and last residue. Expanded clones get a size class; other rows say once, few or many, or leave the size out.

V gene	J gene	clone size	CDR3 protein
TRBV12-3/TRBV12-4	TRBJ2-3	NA	ASSYEAGDQGTQY
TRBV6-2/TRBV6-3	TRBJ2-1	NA	ASSRTGQASSYNEQF
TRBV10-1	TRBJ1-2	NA	ASSDGTGTGYT
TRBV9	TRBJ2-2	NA	ASRGQGPDTGELF
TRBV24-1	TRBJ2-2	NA	ATSDLSGSTGELF
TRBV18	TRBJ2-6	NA	ASSPEGGRANSGANVLT
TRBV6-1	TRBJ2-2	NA	ASSTSRVELF
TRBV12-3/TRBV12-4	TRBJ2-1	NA	ASRPPGGVTPTYNEQF
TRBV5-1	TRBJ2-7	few	ASSLEGVNEQY
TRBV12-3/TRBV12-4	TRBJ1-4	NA	ASSPNSQEKLF
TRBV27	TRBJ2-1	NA	ASSFIGTTHEQF
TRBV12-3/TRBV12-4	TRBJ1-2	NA	ASSRESGTAALHGYT
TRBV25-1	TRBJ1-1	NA	ASSEFFGGGTEAF
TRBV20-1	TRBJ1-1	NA	SVSDSMNTEAF
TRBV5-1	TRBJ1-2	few	ASSLSRLERNYGYT
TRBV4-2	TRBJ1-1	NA	ASSQDRDSEAF
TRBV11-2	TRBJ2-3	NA	ASSWGGLAGGVTDTQY
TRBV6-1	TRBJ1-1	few	ASSVLVGSGSTEAF
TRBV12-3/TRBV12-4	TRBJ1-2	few	ASSLGVSGGYT
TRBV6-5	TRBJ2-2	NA	ASIMRPSGSETGELF